A selection of T cell receptor beta chains follows, all from one sample in a study of blood T cell repertoires in COVID-19. Some clones are missing from TCRdb's copy, which holds only in-frame ones; the method was immunoSEQ multiplex PCR. The profile shows about 140,000 clones, 65% to 85% of them singletons. Sample: peripheral blood. The receptors were sampled from a woman in her sixties with acute or convalescent COVID-19. The CDR3 runs from the conserved cysteine through the conserved F or W. A D gene is named only where the DNA matches it firmly. Expanded clones are given a class, and other clones once, few, many or no size at all.

TRBD2 | TRBJ2-5 | once | TRBV10-3 | TGTGCCATCAGTGAAGCGGGGTTGGAGACCCAGTACTTC | CAISEAGLETQYF
NA | TRBJ1-6 | NA | TRBV19 | TGTGCCAGTAGTATAGCCCAGGCCTACTCCCGTTCACCCCTCCACTTT | CASSIAQAYSRSPLHF
NA | TRBJ1-2 | NA | TRBV12-3/TRBV12-4 | TGTGCCAGCAGCGTACAACAGGGTATAGGCTACACCTTC | CASSVQQGIGYTF
NA | TRBJ2-3 | NA | TRBV9 | TGTGCCAGCAGCGTAGAGGGGATCACAGATACGCAGTATTTT | CASSVEGITDTQYF
NA | TRBJ2-7 | NA | TRBV19 | TGTGCCAGTAGTGGTTGGCAGGGCGGCTACGAGCAGTACTTC | CASSGWQGGYEQYF
NA | TRBJ1-2 | NA | TRBV7-2 | TGTGCCAGCAGCTGGACACAGAGCTATGGCTACACCTTC | CASSWTQSYGYTF
NA | TRBJ1-6 | NA | TRBV19 | TGTGCCAGTTCGGCCAGGGGCTCCACGGCCCTCCACTTT | CASSARGSTALHF
NA | TRBJ1-5 | few | TRBV18 | TGTGCCAGCTCACCCGATAGGGGAATTCAGCCCCAGCATTTT | CASSPDRGIQPQHF
NA | TRBJ1-5 | NA | TRBV19 | TGTGCCAGTAGTAGGGCAGGGAACAGGATGTATCAGCCCCAGCATTTT | CASSRAGNRMYQPQHF
NA | TRBJ2-1 | NA | TRBV19 | TGTGCCACACGGCGGGGCGACGTCGGAAATGAGCAGTTCTTC | CATRRGDVGNEQFF
NA | TRBJ2-7 | few | TRBV7-2 | TGTGCCAGCAGCAACGAGAGGGGGGAGCAGTACTTC | CASSNERGEQYF
TRBD1 | TRBJ1-2 | few | TRBV5-1 | TGCGCCAGCAACAAACGGTCCGGGACAGCCTATGGCTACACCTTC | CASNKRSGTAYGYTF
TRBD2 | TRBJ2-5 | NA | TRBV6-2/TRBV6-3 | TGTGCCAGCAGTTACCTAGCGGACGTCCAAGAGACCCAGTACTTC | CASSYLADVQETQYF
NA | TRBJ1-2 | NA | TRBV18 | TGTGCCAGCTCCCTCGACAGAAATGGCTACACCTTC | CASSLDRNGYTF
NA | TRBJ1-3 | NA | TRBV5-5 | TGTGCCAGCAGCTTGCGGGTTGTACTTGGAAACACCATATATTTT | CASSLRVVLGNTIYF
TRBD1 | TRBJ1-5 | once | TRBV28 | TGTGCCAGCAGTTTCCCCGGACAGGCCGCAAATCAGCCCCAGCATTTT | CASSFPGQAANQPQHF
NA | TRBJ2-7 | once | TRBV14 | TGTGCCAGCAGCCAAGAGAACCGGGCCTACGAGCAGTACTTC | CASSQENRAYEQYF
NA | TRBJ1-6 | NA | TRBV30 | TGTGCCTGGAGTGAGACAGGCTTAACACCCCTCCACTTT | CAWSETGLTPLHF
NA | TRBJ1-5 | NA | TRBV28 | TGTGCCAGCAGTTTTGGTTCGTGGACTGATAGCAATCAGCCCCAGCATTTT | CASSFGSWTDSNQPQHF
TRBD2 | TRBJ2-6 | NA | TRBV28 | TGTGCCAGCAGTTCGGGGGGGGTGTCTGGGGCCAACGTCCTGACTTTC | CASSSGGVSGANVLTF
NA | TRBJ2-7 | NA | TRBV24-1 | TGTGCCACCAGTGAAAGTTATCCCGGGAAGACCCCAACCTACGAGCAGTACTTC | CATSESYPGKTPTYEQYF
NA | TRBJ1-1 | NA | TRBV29-1 | TGCAGCGTTGTGCAGGGGCGGGCTGAAGCTTTCTTT | CSVVQGRAEAFF
TRBD1 | TRBJ2-7 | NA | TRBV19 | TGTGCCAGTAACTCACCGGGACAGGGCCGGTACGAGCAGTACTTC | CASNSPGQGRYEQYF
TRBD2 | TRBJ2-1 | NA | TRBV24-1 | TGTGCCACCAGTGACCGGACTAGCGGGAAATACAATGAGCAGTTCTTC | CATSDRTSGKYNEQFF
NA | TRBJ1-1 | NA | TRBV3-1/TRBV3-2 | TGTGCCAGCAGCCCAATTGGGCAGGGCACTGAAGCTTTCTTT | CASSPIGQGTEAFF
TRBD2 | TRBJ2-7 | NA | TRBV15 | TGTGCCACCAGCAGAGATCGCGGGGGGCATAGGGCCTACGAGCAGTACTTC | CATSRDRGGHRAYEQYF
NA | TRBJ1-3 | NA | TRBV7-8 | TGTGCCAGCAGCTTAACGCAGAATGCTGGAAACACCATATATTTT | CASSLTQNAGNTIYF
NA | TRBJ2-7 | few | TRBV7-2 | TGTGCCAGCAGCTTGGGTCTGGGTGGGGCCTCCTACGAGCAGTACTTC | CASSLGLGGASYEQYF